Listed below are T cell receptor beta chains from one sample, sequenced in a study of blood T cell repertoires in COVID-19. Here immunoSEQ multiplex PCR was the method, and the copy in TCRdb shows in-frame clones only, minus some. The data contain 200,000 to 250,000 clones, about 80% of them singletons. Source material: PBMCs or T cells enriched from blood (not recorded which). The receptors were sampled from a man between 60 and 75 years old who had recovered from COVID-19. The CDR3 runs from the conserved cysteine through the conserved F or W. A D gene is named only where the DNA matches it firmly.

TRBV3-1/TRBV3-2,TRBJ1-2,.,CASSQAVQAYGYTF,TGTGCCAGCAGCCAAGCGGTTCAAGCCTATGGCTACACCTTC
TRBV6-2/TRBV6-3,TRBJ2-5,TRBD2,CASSQAGGYQETQYF,TGTGCCAGCAGTCAAGCGGGGGGTTACCAAGAGACCCAGTACTTC
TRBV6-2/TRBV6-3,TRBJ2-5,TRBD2,CASSYVLSSGGDQETQYF,TGTGCCAGCAGTTACGTCCTGTCTAGCGGGGGGGACCAAGAGACCCAGTACTTC
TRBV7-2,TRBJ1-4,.,CASSTPTSANEKLFF,TGTGCCAGCAGCACACCAACGAGCGCAAATGAAAAACTGTTTTTT
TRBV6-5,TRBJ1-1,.,CASAPGWVEAFF,TGTGCCAGCGCACCGGGGTGGGTTGAAGCTTTCTTT
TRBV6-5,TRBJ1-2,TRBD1,CASLATGGRGYTF,TGTGCCAGCCTAGCCACAGGGGGACGTGGCTACACCTTC
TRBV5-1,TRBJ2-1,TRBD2,CASSPEAGGPGNEQFF,TGCGCCAGCAGCCCCGAAGCGGGGGGGCCGGGAAATGAGCAGTTCTTC
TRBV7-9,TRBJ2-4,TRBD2,CASSLETGRDIQYF,TGTGCCAGCAGCTTAGAGACGGGGAGGGACATTCAGTACTTC
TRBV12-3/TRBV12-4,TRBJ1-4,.,CASSLSEKLFF,TGTGCCAGCAGTCTGAGTGAAAAACTGTTTTTT
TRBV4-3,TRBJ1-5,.,CASSQAVGARGNQPQHF,TGCGCCAGCAGCCAAGCTGTGGGGGCAAGGGGCAATCAGCCCCAGCATTTT
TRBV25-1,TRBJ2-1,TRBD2,CASSVGGAVYNEQFF,TGTGCCAGCAGTGTCGGGGGGGCCGTTTACAATGAGCAGTTCTTC
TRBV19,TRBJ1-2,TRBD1,CASRPPRSIGGRYGYTF,TGTGCCAGTAGACCGCCCCGAAGTATAGGGGGCCGGTATGGCTACACCTTC
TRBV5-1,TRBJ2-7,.,CASSYRDTGTYEQYF,TGCGCCAGCAGCTACCGGGACACCGGCACCTACGAGCAGTACTTC